Listed below are T cell receptor beta chains from one sample, sequenced in a study of identical twins. TCRdb called the 5' RACE reads again in MiXCR, with one record for every CDR3 protein. The sample shows about 220,000 distinct CDR3 sequences, approximately 7.1% of them seen only once. The same specimen was also included in a second study, on T cells expressing NK-cell markers.

Sequenced material: CD8+ T cells sorted from blood. The receptors were sampled from a woman under 30 in good health. Each CDR3 is given with its conserved first and last residue. A D gene is named only where the DNA matches it firmly. Rows give clone size only sometimes, using once, few, many, or a class for an expanded clone.

v_call: TRBV7-8; clone_size: many; j_call: TRBJ2-3; cdr3_length: 19; d_call: TRBD2; cdr3_nt: TGTGCCAGCAGCACAAGCCCCCCGAGCGGGGGGATTGGGTCAGATACGCAGTATTTT; cdr3_aa: CASSTSPPSGGIGSDTQYF
v_call: TRBV7-9; clone_size: few; j_call: TRBJ2-3; cdr3_length: 15; d_call: TRBD2; cdr3_nt: TGTGCCAGCAGCTTCACTAGCGGGGGCACAGATACGCAGTATTTT; cdr3_aa: CASSFTSGGTDTQYF
v_call: TRBV20-1; clone_size: many; j_call: TRBJ2-6; cdr3_length: 15; d_call: NA; cdr3_nt: TGCAGTGCTAGATCCACGATCTCTGGGGCCAACGTCCTGACTTTC; cdr3_aa: CSARSTISGANVLTF
v_call: TRBV9; clone_size: few; j_call: TRBJ2-1; cdr3_length: 12; d_call: NA; cdr3_nt: TGTGCCAGCAGCGTAGCGGGAAATGAGCAGTTCTTC; cdr3_aa: CASSVAGNEQFF
v_call: TRBV7-9; clone_size: many; j_call: TRBJ2-1; cdr3_length: 14; d_call: NA; cdr3_nt: TGTGCCAGCAGCTTAGTTTTAGTGACGGATGAGCAGTTCTTC; cdr3_aa: CASSLVLVTDEQFF
v_call: TRBV27; clone_size: NA; j_call: TRBJ2-7; cdr3_length: 17; d_call: NA; cdr3_nt: TGTGCCAGCAGTTACCTGAACCGGGACGGAAATACCTACGAGCAGTACTTC; cdr3_aa: CASSYLNRDGNTYEQYF
v_call: TRBV12-3/TRBV12-4; clone_size: NA; j_call: TRBJ1-6; cdr3_length: 13; d_call: NA; cdr3_nt: TGTGCCAGCAGTTTGTGGAAATTGACACCCCTCCACTTT; cdr3_aa: CASSLWKLTPLHF
v_call: TRBV19; clone_size: few; j_call: TRBJ1-1; cdr3_length: 12; d_call: NA; cdr3_nt: TGTGCCAGTGGGGAATGGAACACTGAAGCTTTCTTT; cdr3_aa: CASGEWNTEAFF
v_call: TRBV7-8; clone_size: many; j_call: TRBJ2-1; cdr3_length: 16; d_call: TRBD2; cdr3_nt: TGTGCCAGCAGCTTCCTAGCGGGGGCCTCCTACAATGAGCAGTTCTTC; cdr3_aa: CASSFLAGASYNEQFF
v_call: TRBV27; clone_size: few; j_call: TRBJ2-1; cdr3_length: 13; d_call: NA; cdr3_nt: TGTGCCAGCGGACAAAACTCCTACAATGAGCAGTTCTTC; cdr3_aa: CASGQNSYNEQFF
v_call: TRBV25-1; clone_size: NA; j_call: TRBJ2-7; cdr3_length: 12; d_call: TRBD2; cdr3_nt: TGTGCCAGCAGGGGGACTAGCCTCGAGCAGTACTTC; cdr3_aa: CASRGTSLEQYF
v_call: TRBV14; clone_size: NA; j_call: TRBJ2-7; cdr3_length: 13; d_call: NA; cdr3_nt: TGTGCCAGCAGCCAAGATCCGGAAGGGAATTTGAACTTC; cdr3_aa: CASSQDPEGNLNF
v_call: TRBV7-9; clone_size: NA; j_call: TRBJ2-3; cdr3_length: 17; d_call: NA; cdr3_nt: TGTGCCAGCAGCTTGACCGGGACAAGGAAGGATGGGGATACGCAGTATTTT; cdr3_aa: CASSLTGTRKDGDTQYF
v_call: TRBV12-3/TRBV12-4; clone_size: many; j_call: TRBJ2-7; cdr3_length: 15; d_call: NA; cdr3_nt: TGTGCCAGCAGTACCCTGATACAGGGTCTCTACGAGCAGTACTTC; cdr3_aa: CASSTLIQGLYEQYF
v_call: TRBV4-1; clone_size: NA; j_call: TRBJ2-7; cdr3_length: 13; d_call: TRBD1; cdr3_nt: TGCGCCAGCAGCGAGGGACAGGCCTACGAGCAGTACTTC; cdr3_aa: CASSEGQAYEQYF
v_call: TRBV30; clone_size: NA; j_call: TRBJ1-1; cdr3_length: 15; d_call: NA; cdr3_nt: TGTGCGTGGGATCTGGGGTCCGACATGAACACTGAAGCTTTCTTT; cdr3_aa: CAWDLGSDMNTEAFF
v_call: TRBV7-9; clone_size: few; j_call: TRBJ1-1; cdr3_length: 12; d_call: NA; cdr3_nt: TGTGCCAGCAGCTTAGTCGGGACGACTTCTTTCTTT; cdr3_aa: CASSLVGTTSFF
v_call: TRBV20-1; clone_size: many; j_call: TRBJ1-2; cdr3_length: 13; d_call: NA; cdr3_nt: TGCAGTGCCCCGACGACAGACGCTTATGGCTACACCTTC; cdr3_aa: CSAPTTDAYGYTF
v_call: TRBV19; clone_size: few; j_call: TRBJ2-7; cdr3_length: 13; d_call: NA; cdr3_nt: TGTGCCAGTAGTCCGGACCTAACCTACGAGCAGTACTTC; cdr3_aa: CASSPDLTYEQYF
v_call: TRBV7-9; clone_size: NA; j_call: TRBJ1-4; cdr3_length: 17; d_call: TRBD1; cdr3_nt: TGTGCCAGCAGTCAAGGGGGACAGGGGGGCCACGGCGAAAAACTGTTTTTT; cdr3_aa: CASSQGGQGGHGEKLFF
v_call: TRBV9; clone_size: NA; j_call: TRBJ2-1; cdr3_length: 13; d_call: NA; cdr3_nt: TGTGCCAGCAGCGTAGGGGATGGCGATGAGCAGTTCTTC; cdr3_aa: CASSVGDGDEQFF
v_call: TRBV7-9; clone_size: NA; j_call: TRBJ2-7; cdr3_length: 14; d_call: TRBD1; cdr3_nt: TGTGCCGGCAGCCTAGAGGACAGGGCAGACGAGCAGTACTTC; cdr3_aa: CAGSLEDRADEQYF
v_call: TRBV12-3/TRBV12-4; clone_size: many; j_call: TRBJ1-5; cdr3_length: 14; d_call: TRBD1; cdr3_nt: TGTGCCAGCACCGACAGGGGGAGCAATCAGCCCCAGCATTTT; cdr3_aa: CASTDRGSNQPQHF
v_call: TRBV20-1; clone_size: few; j_call: TRBJ2-2; cdr3_length: 14; d_call: NA; cdr3_nt: TGCAGTGCTGGTGGACCTGACACCACCGGGGAGCTGTTTTTT; cdr3_aa: CSAGGPDTTGELFF
v_call: TRBV7-2; clone_size: NA; j_call: TRBJ2-7; cdr3_length: 16; d_call: NA; cdr3_nt: TGTGCCAGCAGCTTAGCGGACCAGGGACGTTTCTACGAGCAGTACTTC; cdr3_aa: CASSLADQGRFYEQYF
v_call: TRBV2; clone_size: many; j_call: TRBJ2-3; cdr3_length: 17; d_call: TRBD1; cdr3_nt: TGTGCCAGCAGTGTCAGCGGGACAGGGGTATTCACAGATACGCAGTATTTT; cdr3_aa: CASSVSGTGVFTDTQYF
v_call: TRBV20-1; clone_size: few; j_call: TRBJ2-7; cdr3_length: 14; d_call: NA; cdr3_nt: TGCAGTGCCCCCCACACAGGGTTCGGCTACGAGCAGTACTTC; cdr3_aa: CSAPHTGFGYEQYF
v_call: TRBV4-3; clone_size: NA; j_call: TRBJ2-7; cdr3_length: 17; d_call: TRBD1; cdr3_nt: TGCGCCAGCAGCCAATCCCCGACAGGGCCCCCTGGGGACGAGCAGTACTTC; cdr3_aa: CASSQSPTGPPGDEQYF
v_call: TRBV20-1; clone_size: many; j_call: TRBJ1-1; cdr3_length: 13; d_call: NA; cdr3_nt: TGCAGTGCTAGAGGGGTGGGGTTTTTTGAAGCTTTCTTT; cdr3_aa: CSARGVGFFEAFF
v_call: TRBV20-1; clone_size: few; j_call: TRBJ2-1; cdr3_length: 17; d_call: TRBD2; cdr3_nt: TGCAGTGCTAGGAAGTTCCCCGGACTAGCGGGAAACAATGAGCAGTTCTTC; cdr3_aa: CSARKFPGLAGNNEQFF
v_call: TRBV5-1; clone_size: many; j_call: TRBJ2-3; cdr3_length: 15; d_call: NA; cdr3_nt: TGCGCCAGCAGCTTCTGCGGAGGGACCACAGATACGCAGTATTTT; cdr3_aa: CASSFCGGTTDTQYF
v_call: TRBV5-1; clone_size: many; j_call: TRBJ1-1; cdr3_length: 15; d_call: NA; cdr3_nt: TGCGCCAGCAGCTACCGACAGGAATTGAACACTGAAGCTTTCTTT; cdr3_aa: CASSYRQELNTEAFF
v_call: TRBV3-1; clone_size: many; j_call: TRBJ2-2; cdr3_length: 17; d_call: TRBD2; cdr3_nt: TGTGCCAGCAGCTCCCCGGGACTAGCGGGAGTTGACGGGGAGCTGTTTTTT; cdr3_aa: CASSSPGLAGVDGELFF
v_call: TRBV13; clone_size: NA; j_call: TRBJ2-5; cdr3_length: 13; d_call: NA; cdr3_nt: TGTGCCAGCAGCTTTTTACGGGGTGAGACCCAGTACTTC; cdr3_aa: CASSFLRGETQYF
v_call: TRBV20-1; clone_size: NA; j_call: TRBJ2-7; cdr3_length: 14; d_call: NA; cdr3_nt: TGCAGTGCTAGAGATATGGGGAGCTCCTACGAGCAGTACTTC; cdr3_aa: CSARDMGSSYEQYF
v_call: TRBV9; clone_size: NA; j_call: TRBJ2-7; cdr3_length: 13; d_call: NA; cdr3_nt: TGTGCCAGCAGCCCTGCCGGCCATTACGAGCAGTACTTC; cdr3_aa: CASSPAGHYEQYF
v_call: TRBV7-9; clone_size: NA; j_call: TRBJ2-1; cdr3_length: 12; d_call: NA; cdr3_nt: TGTGCCAGCAGCTTAGGAGCCTTGGGGCAGTTCTTC; cdr3_aa: CASSLGALGQFF
v_call: TRBV5-6; clone_size: NA; j_call: TRBJ2-3; cdr3_length: 15; d_call: TRBD2; cdr3_nt: TGTGCCAGCAATCTGCTGGGGAGCGGGGGCGATACGCAGTATTTT; cdr3_aa: CASNLLGSGGDTQYF
v_call: TRBV6-2/TRBV6-3; clone_size: many; j_call: TRBJ2-1; cdr3_length: 15; d_call: NA; cdr3_nt: TGTGCCAGCAGTTACTCCGAGGACCTTGGGCATGAGCAGTTCTTC; cdr3_aa: CASSYSEDLGHEQFF
v_call: TRBV9; clone_size: few; j_call: TRBJ2-7; cdr3_length: 13; d_call: NA; cdr3_nt: TGTGCCAGCAGCGTAGATCGGGGGCCCGAGCAGTACTTC; cdr3_aa: CASSVDRGPEQYF
v_call: TRBV27; clone_size: NA; j_call: TRBJ2-6; cdr3_length: 16; d_call: NA; cdr3_nt: TGTGCCAGCAGTTTATCGATGGGTTCTGGGGCCAACGTCCTGACTTTC; cdr3_aa: CASSLSMGSGANVLTF
v_call: TRBV11-2; clone_size: few; j_call: TRBJ2-5; cdr3_length: 15; d_call: NA; cdr3_nt: TGTGCCAGCAGCTCGGGGGGCGGGCAGCAAGAGACCCAGTACTTC; cdr3_aa: CASSSGGGQQETQYF
v_call: TRBV2; clone_size: NA; j_call: TRBJ2-3; cdr3_length: 14; d_call: TRBD1; cdr3_nt: TGTGCCAGCAGTGAAGACAGGGGCCGGTATACGCAGTATTTT; cdr3_aa: CASSEDRGRYTQYF
v_call: TRBV7-2; clone_size: many; j_call: TRBJ2-1; cdr3_length: 15; d_call: TRBD2; cdr3_nt: TGTGCCAGCAGCTACGGGACTAGCGGGAGTTATGAGCAGTTCTTC; cdr3_aa: CASSYGTSGSYEQFF
v_call: TRBV7-9; clone_size: NA; j_call: TRBJ2-2; cdr3_length: 15; d_call: NA; cdr3_nt: TGTGCCAGCAGCTTAGTCGTTGGAAACACCGGGGAGCTGTTTTTT; cdr3_aa: CASSLVVGNTGELFF
v_call: TRBV14; clone_size: few; j_call: TRBJ1-2; cdr3_length: 12; d_call: NA; cdr3_nt: TGTGCCAGCAGCCAAGAGGGAAGAGGCTACACCTTC; cdr3_aa: CASSQEGRGYTF
v_call: TRBV4-1; clone_size: many; j_call: TRBJ2-5; cdr3_length: 15; d_call: NA; cdr3_nt: TGCGCCAGCAGCACTAGGGACACCCTTGTGGAGACCCAGTACTTC; cdr3_aa: CASSTRDTLVETQYF
v_call: TRBV6-2/TRBV6-3; clone_size: many; j_call: TRBJ1-1; cdr3_length: 12; d_call: NA; cdr3_nt: TGTGCCAGCAGTTGGGTGGCCACTGAAGCTTTCTTT; cdr3_aa: CASSWVATEAFF
v_call: TRBV9; clone_size: NA; j_call: TRBJ2-2; cdr3_length: 12; d_call: NA; cdr3_nt: TGTGCCAGCAGCGTGGACGGCGGGGAGCTGTTTTTT; cdr3_aa: CASSVDGGELFF
v_call: TRBV7-2; clone_size: NA; j_call: TRBJ2-1; cdr3_length: 17; d_call: NA; cdr3_nt: TGTGCCAGCAGCCTAACTGCGGGGACCCCCAAGGTGGATGAGCAGTTCTTC; cdr3_aa: CASSLTAGTPKVDEQFF
v_call: TRBV20-1; clone_size: NA; j_call: TRBJ1-5; cdr3_length: 14; d_call: TRBD1; cdr3_nt: TGCAGTGCTAGGGGAGGGGGCGAGACTCAGCCCCAGCATTTT; cdr3_aa: CSARGGGETQPQHF
v_call: TRBV11-2; clone_size: many; j_call: TRBJ2-3; cdr3_length: 12; d_call: NA; cdr3_nt: TGTGCCAGCAGCGACGGGTCAGATACGCAGTATTTT; cdr3_aa: CASSDGSDTQYF